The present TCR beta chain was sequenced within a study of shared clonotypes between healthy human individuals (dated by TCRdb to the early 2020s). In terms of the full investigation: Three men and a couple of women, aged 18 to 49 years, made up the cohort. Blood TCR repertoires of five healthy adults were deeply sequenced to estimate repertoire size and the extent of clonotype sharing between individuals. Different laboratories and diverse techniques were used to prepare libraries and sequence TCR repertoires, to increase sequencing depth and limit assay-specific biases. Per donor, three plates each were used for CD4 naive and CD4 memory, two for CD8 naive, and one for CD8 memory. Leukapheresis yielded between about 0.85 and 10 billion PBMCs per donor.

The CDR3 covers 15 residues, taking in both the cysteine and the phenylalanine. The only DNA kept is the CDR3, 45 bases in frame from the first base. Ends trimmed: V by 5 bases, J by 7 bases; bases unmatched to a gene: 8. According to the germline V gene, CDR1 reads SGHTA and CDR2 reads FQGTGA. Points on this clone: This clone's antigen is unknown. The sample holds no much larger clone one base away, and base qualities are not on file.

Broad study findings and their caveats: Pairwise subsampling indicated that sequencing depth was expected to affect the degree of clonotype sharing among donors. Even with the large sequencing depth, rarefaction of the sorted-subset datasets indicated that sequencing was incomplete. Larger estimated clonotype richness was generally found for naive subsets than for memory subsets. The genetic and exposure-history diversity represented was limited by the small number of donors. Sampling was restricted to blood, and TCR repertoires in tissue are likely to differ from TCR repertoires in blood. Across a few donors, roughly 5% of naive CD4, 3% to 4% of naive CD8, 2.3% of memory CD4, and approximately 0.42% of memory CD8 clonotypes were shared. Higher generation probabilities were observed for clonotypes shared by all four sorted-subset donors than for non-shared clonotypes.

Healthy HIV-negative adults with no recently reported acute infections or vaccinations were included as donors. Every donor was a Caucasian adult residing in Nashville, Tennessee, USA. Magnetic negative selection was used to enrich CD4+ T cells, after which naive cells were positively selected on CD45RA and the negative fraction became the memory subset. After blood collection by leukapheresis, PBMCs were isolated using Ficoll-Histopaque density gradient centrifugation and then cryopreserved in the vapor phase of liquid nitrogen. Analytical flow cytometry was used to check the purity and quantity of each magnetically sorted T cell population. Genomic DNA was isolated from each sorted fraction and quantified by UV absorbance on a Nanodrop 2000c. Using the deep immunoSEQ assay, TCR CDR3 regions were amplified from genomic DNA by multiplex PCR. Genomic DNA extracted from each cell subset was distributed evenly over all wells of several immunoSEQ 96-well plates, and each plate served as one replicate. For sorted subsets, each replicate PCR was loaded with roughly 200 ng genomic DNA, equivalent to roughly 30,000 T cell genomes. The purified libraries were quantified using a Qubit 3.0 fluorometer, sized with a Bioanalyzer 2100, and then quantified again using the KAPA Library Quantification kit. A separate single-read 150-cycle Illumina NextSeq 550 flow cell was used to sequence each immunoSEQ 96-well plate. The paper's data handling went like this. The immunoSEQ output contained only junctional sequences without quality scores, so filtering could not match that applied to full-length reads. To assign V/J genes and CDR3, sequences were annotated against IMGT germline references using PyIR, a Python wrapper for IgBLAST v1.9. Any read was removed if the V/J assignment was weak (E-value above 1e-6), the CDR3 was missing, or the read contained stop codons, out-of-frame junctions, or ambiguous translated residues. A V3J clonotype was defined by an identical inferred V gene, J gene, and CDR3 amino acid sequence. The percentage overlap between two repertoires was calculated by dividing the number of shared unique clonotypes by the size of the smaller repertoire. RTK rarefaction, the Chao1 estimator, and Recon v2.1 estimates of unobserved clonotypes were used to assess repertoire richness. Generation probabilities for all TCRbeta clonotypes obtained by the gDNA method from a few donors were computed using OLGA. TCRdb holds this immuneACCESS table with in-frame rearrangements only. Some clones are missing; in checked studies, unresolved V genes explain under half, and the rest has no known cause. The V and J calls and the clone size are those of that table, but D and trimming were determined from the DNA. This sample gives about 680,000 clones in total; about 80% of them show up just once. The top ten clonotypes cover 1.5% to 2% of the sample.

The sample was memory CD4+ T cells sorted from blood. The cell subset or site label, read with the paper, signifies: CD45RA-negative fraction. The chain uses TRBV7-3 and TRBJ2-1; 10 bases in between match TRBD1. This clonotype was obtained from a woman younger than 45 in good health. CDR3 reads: CASSPRDRGLNEQFF. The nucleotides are TGTGCCAGCAGCCCCCGCGACAGGGGGCTAAATGAGCAGTTCTTC.